This record concerns one T cell receptor beta chain sequence. Clones were sequenced by immunoSEQ multiplex PCR, and TCRdb holds only the in-frame ones, with some missing. The sample holds tens of thousands of clones; approximately 86% are singletons and the top ten take approximately 15%. The CDR3 contains 14 residues. The junction had 8 bases not matched to a gene; V was cut back by 5 bases and J by 5 bases. The germline gives CDR1 SGHTA, CDR2 FQGNSA. This record belongs to a study of radiotherapy plus CTLA-4 blockade in lung cancer. Turning to the study itself: Patients showed objective responses in about 18% of cases and disease control in under 40%.

The chain is built from TRBV7-2 and TRBJ2-7; 8 nucleotides line up with TRBD2. The clonotype comes from a human donor with non-small cell lung cancer that progressed on radiotherapy plus ipilimumab. The sequencing used peripheral blood, collected from a patient treated with radiotherapy plus ipilimumab. CDR3 in DNA: TGTGCCAGCAGCCCGGGGGGGAGTTCAAACGAGCAGTACTTC. It yields the protein CASSPGGSSNEQYF.